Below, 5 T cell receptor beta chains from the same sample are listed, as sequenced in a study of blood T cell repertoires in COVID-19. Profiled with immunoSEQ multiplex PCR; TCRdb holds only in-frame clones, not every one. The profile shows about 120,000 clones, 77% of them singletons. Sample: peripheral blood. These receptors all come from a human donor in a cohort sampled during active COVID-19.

The CDR3 protein is CASSAGGYYEQYF. The CDR3 nucleotides are TGTGCCAGCAGCGCAGGGGGCTATTACGAGCAGTACTTC. The chain couples TRBV9 to TRBJ2-7; 8 bases agree with TRBD1. Germline V gives CDR1 SGDLS, CDR2 YYNGEE. V lost 3 bases, J lost 4 bases, and 3 bases stayed unmatched. This CDR3 is built from 13 residues.

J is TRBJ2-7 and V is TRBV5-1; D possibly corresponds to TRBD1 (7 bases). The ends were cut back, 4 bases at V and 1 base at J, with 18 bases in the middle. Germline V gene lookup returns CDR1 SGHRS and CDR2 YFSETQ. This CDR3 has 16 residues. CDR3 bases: TGCGCCAGCAGCCACCGGGCCAGGGGGGTATCCTACGAGCAGTACTTC. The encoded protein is CASSHRARGVSYEQYF. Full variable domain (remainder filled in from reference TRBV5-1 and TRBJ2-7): KAGVTQTPRYLIKTRGQQVTLSCSPISGHRSVSWYQQTPGQGLQFLFEYFSETQRNKGNFPGRFSGRQFSNSRSEMNVSTLELGDSALYLCASSHRARGVSYEQYFGPGTRLTVT.

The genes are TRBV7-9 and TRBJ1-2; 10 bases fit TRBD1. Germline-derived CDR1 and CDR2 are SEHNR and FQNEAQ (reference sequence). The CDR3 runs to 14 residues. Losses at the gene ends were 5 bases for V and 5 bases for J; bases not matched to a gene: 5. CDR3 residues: CASSTGQGDYGYTF. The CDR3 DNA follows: TGTGCCAGCAGCACTGGACAGGGGGATTATGGCTACACCTTC.

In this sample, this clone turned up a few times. This chain's CDR3 is CASSQDLAGGIYEQYF. The CDR3 region has the DNA TGTGCCAGCAGCCAAGACCTAGCGGGAGGGATTTACGAGCAGTACTTC. The genes are TRBV3-1 (or the pseudogene TRBV3-2) and TRBJ2-7; TRBD2 matches 12 bases. This CDR3 region has 16 residues. CDR1 and CDR2 from the germline V gene are LGHDT and YNNKEL (reference sequence). Unmatched junction bases numbered 4, after V lost 0 bases and J lost 4 bases.

CDR3: CASSVRWDRENTEAFF. As DNA, the CDR3 is TGTGCCAGCAGCGTGAGGTGGGACAGAGAGAACACTGAAGCTTTCTTT. This chain links TRBV5-8 with TRBJ1-1; TRBD1 matches at 7 bases. CDR1 and CDR2 from the germline V gene are SGHTS and YDEGEE. CDR3 length: 16 amino acids. V was clipped by 4 bases and J by 1 base; unmatched bases: 10.